This T cell receptor (beta chain) was found in a study of T-cell reconstitution after alpha-beta-depleted transplantation in children. The sample holds many counts of this clonotype. This CDR3 comprises 16 residues. V was pared by 4 bases and J by 8 bases, with 13 bases of the junction left unmatched. Germline assignment: CDR1 SGHRS and CDR2 YFSETQ. Unique molecular identifiers were used in preparing the TCRbeta library. TCRdb fed the PCR reads into MiXCR, producing one record per CDR3 protein. The sample includes 150,000 to 250,000 distinct CDR3 sequences, about 14% of them seen just once. This receptor was identified in a human donor who donated a stem cell graft to a child with acute lymphoblastic leukemia. Sample: PBMCs from the stem cell graft donor, taken from the stem cell graft. V usage is TRBV5-1 and J usage is TRBJ2-1, with TRBD1 identical over 9 bases. The DNA for the CDR3 is TGCGCCAGCAGCGTTTCGACAGGGGGGTTATCGGATGAGCAGTTCTTC. Translated: CASSVSTGGLSDEQFF.